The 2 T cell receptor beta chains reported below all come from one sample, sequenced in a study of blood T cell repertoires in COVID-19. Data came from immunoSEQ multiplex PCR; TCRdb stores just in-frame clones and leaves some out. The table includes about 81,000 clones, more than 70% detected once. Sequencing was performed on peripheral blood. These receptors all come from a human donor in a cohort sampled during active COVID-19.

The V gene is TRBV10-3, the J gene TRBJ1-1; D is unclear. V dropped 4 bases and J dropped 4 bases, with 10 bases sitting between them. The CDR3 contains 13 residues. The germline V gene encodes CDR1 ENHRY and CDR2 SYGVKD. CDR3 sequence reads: CAISVSEVTEAFF. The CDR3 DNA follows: TGTGCCATCAGTGTTTCGGAGGTCACTGAAGCTTTCTTT.

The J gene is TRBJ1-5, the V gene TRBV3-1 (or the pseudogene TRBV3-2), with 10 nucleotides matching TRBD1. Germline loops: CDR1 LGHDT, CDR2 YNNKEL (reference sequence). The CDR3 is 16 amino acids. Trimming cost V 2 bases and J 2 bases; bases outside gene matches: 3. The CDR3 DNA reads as TGTGCCAGCAGCCAATCCGGGACAGGGGGCAATCAGCCCCAGCATTTT. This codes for CASSQSGTGGNQPQHF.